Listed below are T cell receptor beta chains from one sample, sequenced in a study of blood T cell repertoires in COVID-19. The table came from immunoSEQ multiplex PCR; TCRdb's copy has only in-frame clones and leaves some out. The sample yields about 140,000 clones, 75% to 85% seen once. Sequencing was performed on peripheral blood. The receptors originated from a man aged 50-60 years with acute or convalescent COVID-19. Both conserved end residues are part of each CDR3. Fields, in order: J gene, D gene, V gene, clone size, CDR3 protein, CDR3 DNA. The D gene is left open where the match is weak. Rows give clone size only sometimes, using once, few, many, or a class for an expanded clone.

J gene: TRBJ1-1
D gene: .
V gene: TRBV18
clone size: .
CDR3 protein: CASSPPTALNTEAFF
CDR3 DNA: TGTGCCAGCTCACCACCGACAGCTCTGAACACTGAAGCTTTCTTT

J gene: TRBJ2-1
D gene: TRBD2
V gene: TRBV6-5
clone size: .
CDR3 protein: CASATSGTYNEQFF
CDR3 DNA: TGTGCCAGCGCGACTAGCGGGACCTACAATGAGCAGTTCTTC

J gene: TRBJ1-1
D gene: TRBD1
V gene: TRBV10-2
clone size: .
CDR3 protein: CASSEGTGYTEAFF
CDR3 DNA: TGCGCCAGCAGTGAAGGGACAGGGTACACTGAAGCTTTCTTT

J gene: TRBJ2-1
D gene: .
V gene: TRBV4-1
clone size: .
CDR3 protein: CASSQEGGTTSGEQFF
CDR3 DNA: TGCGCCAGCAGCCAAGAAGGAGGGACCACCTCAGGGGAGCAGTTCTTC

J gene: TRBJ1-1
D gene: .
V gene: TRBV27
clone size: .
CDR3 protein: CASSLSGAGLATEAFF
CDR3 DNA: TGTGCCAGCAGTTTATCAGGGGCAGGTTTGGCCACTGAAGCTTTCTTT

J gene: TRBJ2-3
D gene: .
V gene: TRBV24-1
clone size: .
CDR3 protein: CATSDAGAASTDTQYF
CDR3 DNA: TGTGCCACCAGTGATGCGGGGGCCGCTAGCACAGATACGCAGTATTTT

J gene: TRBJ2-5
D gene: TRBD2
V gene: TRBV2
clone size: .
CDR3 protein: CASSPAGLVYETQYF
CDR3 DNA: TGTGCCAGCAGCCCAGCCGGACTAGTCTACGAGACCCAGTACTTC

J gene: TRBJ2-1
D gene: TRBD2
V gene: TRBV5-1
clone size: .
CDR3 protein: CASSLTGGDYNEQFF
CDR3 DNA: TGCGCCAGCAGCTTGACGGGAGGGGACTACAATGAGCAGTTCTTC

J gene: TRBJ1-2
D gene: .
V gene: TRBV19
clone size: .
CDR3 protein: CASSQLVGLYGYTF
CDR3 DNA: TGTGCCAGTAGTCAACTTGTGGGACTCTATGGCTACACCTTC

J gene: TRBJ2-7
D gene: TRBD1
V gene: TRBV5-1
clone size: .
CDR3 protein: CASSDRGGSYEQYF
CDR3 DNA: TGCGCCAGCTCGGACAGGGGGGGTTCCTACGAGCAGTACTTC

J gene: TRBJ1-4
D gene: TRBD1
V gene: TRBV19
clone size: .
CDR3 protein: CASSNQRDSEKLFF
CDR3 DNA: TGTGCCAGTAGTAACCAAAGGGACAGCGAAAAACTGTTTTTT

J gene: TRBJ1-5
D gene: .
V gene: TRBV29-1
clone size: .
CDR3 protein: CSVRVGKGQPQHF
CDR3 DNA: TGCAGCGTCAGGGTGGGGAAAGGTCAGCCCCAGCATTTT

J gene: TRBJ2-7
D gene: .
V gene: TRBV18
clone size: .
CDR3 protein: CASSPSAYEQYF
CDR3 DNA: TGTGCCAGCTCACCATCGGCCTACGAGCAGTACTTC

J gene: TRBJ1-4
D gene: TRBD1
V gene: TRBV27
clone size: .
CDR3 protein: CASSVLPGTGFNEKLFF
CDR3 DNA: TGTGCCAGCAGTGTACTGCCCGGGACAGGGTTTAATGAAAAACTGTTTTTT

J gene: TRBJ2-1
D gene: .
V gene: TRBV11-3
clone size: .
CDR3 protein: CASSLRVNEQFF
CDR3 DNA: TGTGCCAGCAGCTTACGCGTAAATGAGCAGTTCTTC

J gene: TRBJ2-5
D gene: .
V gene: TRBV28
clone size: .
CDR3 protein: CASTLGQGLSGETQYF
CDR3 DNA: TGTGCCAGCACCCTGGGGCAGGGCCTATCCGGGGAGACCCAGTACTTC

J gene: TRBJ1-1
D gene: .
V gene: TRBV7-2
clone size: .
CDR3 protein: CASSLLGLNTEAFF
CDR3 DNA: TGTGCCAGCAGCTTACTGGGGCTGAACACTGAAGCTTTCTTT

J gene: TRBJ2-1
D gene: TRBD2
V gene: TRBV7-9
clone size: .
CDR3 protein: CASSSYSLAGVYNEQFF
CDR3 DNA: TGTGCCAGCAGCTCATACTCCCTAGCGGGAGTTTACAATGAGCAGTTCTTC

J gene: TRBJ1-6
D gene: .
V gene: TRBV30
clone size: .
CDR3 protein: CAWSAWSGGNSPLHF
CDR3 DNA: TGTGCCTGGAGTGCCTGGTCGGGGGGAAATTCACCCCTCCACTTT

J gene: TRBJ1-3
D gene: .
V gene: TRBV7-9
clone size: .
CDR3 protein: CASSEIQGTGNTIYF
CDR3 DNA: TGTGCCAGCAGCGAAATACAGGGCACTGGAAACACCATATATTTT

J gene: TRBJ2-7
D gene: .
V gene: TRBV7-8
clone size: once
CDR3 protein: CASSLARGTGPDEQYF
CDR3 DNA: TGTGCCAGCAGCTTAGCGCGCGGGACGGGGCCCGACGAGCAGTACTTC

J gene: TRBJ1-2
D gene: TRBD1
V gene: TRBV19
clone size: .
CDR3 protein: CASSTSRQGRGGYTF
CDR3 DNA: TGTGCCAGTAGTACCTCTCGACAGGGGAGGGGTGGCTACACCTTC

J gene: TRBJ2-1
D gene: .
V gene: TRBV3-1/TRBV3-2
clone size: .
CDR3 protein: CASSQVGGPYNEQFF
CDR3 DNA: TGTGCCAGCAGCCAGGTCGGGGGTCCCTACAATGAGCAGTTCTTC

J gene: TRBJ1-5
D gene: .
V gene: TRBV10-1
clone size: .
CDR3 protein: CASRSTEHQPQHF
CDR3 DNA: TGCGCCAGCAGATCGACAGAACATCAGCCCCAGCATTTT

J gene: TRBJ1-1
D gene: .
V gene: TRBV4-2
clone size: .
CDR3 protein: CASSQGGSIAFF
CDR3 DNA: TGTGCCAGCAGCCAAGGAGGCAGTATAGCTTTCTTT

J gene: TRBJ2-4
D gene: TRBD2
V gene: TRBV9
clone size: .
CDR3 protein: CASSVGGSQNIQYF
CDR3 DNA: TGTGCCAGCAGCGTGGGGGGGAGCCAAAACATTCAGTACTTC

J gene: TRBJ1-3
D gene: TRBD1
V gene: TRBV4-1
clone size: .
CDR3 protein: CASSHASDRVAGNTIYF
CDR3 DNA: TGCGCCAGCAGCCATGCCTCTGACAGGGTCGCTGGAAACACCATATATTTT

J gene: TRBJ1-1
D gene: .
V gene: TRBV25-1
clone size: .
CDR3 protein: CASSSDLRGSAEAFF
CDR3 DNA: TGTGCCAGCAGTTCTGATCTTAGGGGATCGGCTGAAGCTTTCTTT

J gene: TRBJ2-2
D gene: .
V gene: TRBV9
clone size: .
CDR3 protein: CASSSSTGTGELFF
CDR3 DNA: TGTGCCAGCAGCTCATCGACGGGTACCGGGGAGCTGTTTTTT

J gene: TRBJ2-7
D gene: TRBD1
V gene: TRBV9
clone size: .
CDR3 protein: CASSPGDSSYEQYF
CDR3 DNA: TGTGCCAGCAGCCCCGGGGACAGTTCCTACGAGCAGTACTTC

J gene: TRBJ2-3
D gene: TRBD2
V gene: TRBV6-5
clone size: .
CDR3 protein: CASSPGTSGTDTQYF
CDR3 DNA: TGTGCCAGCAGCCCAGGCACTAGCGGCACAGATACGCAGTATTTT

J gene: TRBJ2-1
D gene: TRBD2
V gene: TRBV5-4
clone size: .
CDR3 protein: CASSTPGLGVNEQFF
CDR3 DNA: TGTGCCAGCAGCACACCGGGACTAGGGGTTAATGAGCAGTTCTTC

J gene: TRBJ2-5
D gene: TRBD2
V gene: TRBV5-4
clone size: .
CDR3 protein: CASSAHTSGRAGETQYF
CDR3 DNA: TGTGCCAGCAGCGCACACACTAGCGGGAGGGCCGGGGAGACCCAGTACTTC

J gene: TRBJ1-2
D gene: TRBD1
V gene: TRBV4-2
clone size: .
CDR3 protein: CASSHQLIGGQVSRGGYTF
CDR3 DNA: TGTGCCAGCAGCCATCAATTGATAGGGGGACAGGTGTCTCGGGGCGGCTACACCTTC

J gene: TRBJ2-1
D gene: TRBD2
V gene: TRBV19
clone size: .
CDR3 protein: CASNPGGVFSYNEQFF
CDR3 DNA: TGTGCCAGTAACCCGGGAGGGGTCTTCTCCTACAATGAGCAGTTCTTC

J gene: TRBJ2-7
D gene: .
V gene: TRBV7-9
clone size: few
CDR3 protein: CASSEMGRGYEQYF
CDR3 DNA: TGTGCCAGCAGCGAGATGGGAAGGGGCTACGAGCAGTACTTC

J gene: TRBJ2-7
D gene: TRBD1
V gene: TRBV28
clone size: .
CDR3 protein: CASSSGTGVAYEQYF
CDR3 DNA: TGTGCCAGCAGTTCCGGGACAGGGGTAGCCTACGAGCAGTACTTC

J gene: TRBJ2-2
D gene: .
V gene: TRBV9
clone size: .
CDR3 protein: CASSVSSAGENTGELFF
CDR3 DNA: TGTGCCAGCAGCGTAAGTTCGGCGGGTGAGAACACCGGGGAGCTGTTTTTT

J gene: TRBJ1-6
D gene: .
V gene: TRBV6-5
clone size: .
CDR3 protein: CASRTTVQSPLHF
CDR3 DNA: TGTGCCAGCAGGACGACAGTTCAATCACCCCTCCACTTT

J gene: TRBJ1-2
D gene: .
V gene: TRBV9
clone size: .
CDR3 protein: CASSVDDQALSYGYTF
CDR3 DNA: TGTGCCAGCAGCGTAGATGACCAGGCGTTATCATATGGCTACACCTTC

J gene: TRBJ1-2
D gene: .
V gene: TRBV5-6
clone size: .
CDR3 protein: CASSQRAGYGYTF
CDR3 DNA: TGTGCCAGCAGCCAGAGGGCCGGCTATGGCTACACCTTC

J gene: TRBJ2-7
D gene: TRBD1
V gene: TRBV28
clone size: .
CDR3 protein: CASRSATGGSYEQYF
CDR3 DNA: TGTGCCAGCAGATCAGCGACAGGGGGCTCCTACGAGCAGTACTTC

J gene: TRBJ2-2
D gene: .
V gene: TRBV5-1
clone size: .
CDR3 protein: CASSFQNTGELFF
CDR3 DNA: TGCGCCAGCAGCTTTCAGAACACCGGGGAGCTGTTTTTT

J gene: TRBJ1-5
D gene: .
V gene: TRBV7-9
clone size: .
CDR3 protein: CASSQGVGNQPQHF
CDR3 DNA: TGTGCCAGCTCCCAGGGTGTCGGCAATCAGCCCCAGCATTTT

J gene: TRBJ1-5
D gene: TRBD1
V gene: TRBV10-3
clone size: .
CDR3 protein: CAISESWTGDQPQHF
CDR3 DNA: TGTGCCATCAGTGAGTCGTGGACAGGGGATCAGCCCCAGCATTTT

J gene: TRBJ2-5
D gene: TRBD1
V gene: TRBV10-1
clone size: .
CDR3 protein: CASSEGTGKSQETQYF
CDR3 DNA: TGCGCCAGCAGTGAGGGGACAGGGAAGAGCCAAGAGACCCAGTACTTC

J gene: TRBJ2-7
D gene: .
V gene: TRBV28
clone size: few
CDR3 protein: CATNYGYEQYF
CDR3 DNA: TGTGCCACCAACTACGGATACGAGCAGTACTTC

J gene: TRBJ2-5
D gene: .
V gene: TRBV18
clone size: once
CDR3 protein: CASSPGLQETQYF
CDR3 DNA: TGTGCCAGCTCACCGGGACTCCAAGAGACCCAGTACTTC

J gene: TRBJ1-4
D gene: .
V gene: TRBV3-1/TRBV3-2
clone size: .
CDR3 protein: CASSQRGFNEKLFF
CDR3 DNA: TGTGCCAGCAGCCAAAGGGGATTTAATGAAAAACTGTTTTTT

J gene: TRBJ1-5
D gene: TRBD1
V gene: TRBV5-1
clone size: .
CDR3 protein: CASSRGDRNGVQPQHF
CDR3 DNA: TGCGCCAGCAGCCGCGGGGACAGGAACGGTGTTCAGCCCCAGCATTTT